What follows is one T cell receptor (beta chain) and its context. Repertoires were generated with immunoSEQ multiplex PCR, while TCRdb's copy carries only in-frame clones and drops some. The sample contains around 350,000 clones, 80% to 90% of which appear only once. The treatment here: roughly 19 received Ad26.COV2.S at low or high dose, single or two shots; about 5 received placebo; per-sample allocation not given. Material that was analyzed had been drawn on day 63 after the first vaccine or placebo injection. The source of the sample is a study of Ad26.COV2.S vaccination and SARS-CoV-2 variants. This CDR3 contains 12 residues. V lost 6 bases to trimming and J lost 6 bases, with 13 bases between them. Looked up from germline, CDR1 is SQVTM and CDR2 is ANQGSEA.

This sequence was found in a person aged 18-60 years who received the Ad26.COV2.S COVID-19 vaccine or a placebo. The sequenced sample was peripheral blood, obtained in a trial of Ad26.COV2.S vaccine versus placebo. The rearrangement uses TRBV29-1 and TRBJ2-3, with a tentative D call TRBD1 (5 bases). CDR3 in amino acids: CSVDSRRDTQYF. The CDR3, as DNA: TGCAGCGTCGACAGTCGACGGGATACGCAGTATTTT.